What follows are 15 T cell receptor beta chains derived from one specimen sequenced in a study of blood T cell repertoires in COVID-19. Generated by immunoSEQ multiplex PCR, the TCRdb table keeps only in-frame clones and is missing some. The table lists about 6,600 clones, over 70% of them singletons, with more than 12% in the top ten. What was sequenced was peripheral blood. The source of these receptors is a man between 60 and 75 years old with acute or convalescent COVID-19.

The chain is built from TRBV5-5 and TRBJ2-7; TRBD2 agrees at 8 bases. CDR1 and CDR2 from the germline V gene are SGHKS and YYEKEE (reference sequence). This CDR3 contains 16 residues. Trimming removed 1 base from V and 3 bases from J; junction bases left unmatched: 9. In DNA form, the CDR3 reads TGTGCCAGCAGCTTGTATCTGGGACTAGGAGACTACGAGCAGTACTTC. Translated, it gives CASSLYLGLGDYEQYF.

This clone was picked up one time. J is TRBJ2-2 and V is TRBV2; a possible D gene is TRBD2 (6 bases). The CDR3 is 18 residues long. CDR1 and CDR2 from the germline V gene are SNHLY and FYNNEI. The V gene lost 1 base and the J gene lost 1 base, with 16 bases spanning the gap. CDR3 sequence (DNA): TGTGCCAGCAGTGAAGTTCGGGTGGGCGGGATGAACACCGGGGAGCTGTTTTTT. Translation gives CASSEVRVGGMNTGELFF.

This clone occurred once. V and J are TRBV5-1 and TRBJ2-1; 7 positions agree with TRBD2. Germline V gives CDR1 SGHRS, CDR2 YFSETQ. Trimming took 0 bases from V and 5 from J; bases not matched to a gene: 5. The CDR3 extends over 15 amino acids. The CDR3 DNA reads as TGCGCCAGCAGCTTGGTCGGGACTACGGACAATGAGCAGTTCTTC. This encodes CASSLVGTTDNEQFF. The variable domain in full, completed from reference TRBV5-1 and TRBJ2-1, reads KAGVTQTPRYLIKTRGQQVTLSCSPISGHRSVSWYQQTPGQGLQFLFEYFSETQRNKGNFPGRFSGRQFSNSRSEMNVSTLELGDSALYLCASSLVGTTDNEQFFGPGTRLTVL.

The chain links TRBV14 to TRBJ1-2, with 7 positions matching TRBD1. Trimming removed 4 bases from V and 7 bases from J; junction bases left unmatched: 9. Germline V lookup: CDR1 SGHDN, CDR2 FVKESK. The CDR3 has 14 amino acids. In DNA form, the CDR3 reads TGTGCCAGCAGCCCACCGGGACAGCCATTTGGCTACACCTTC. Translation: CASSPPGQPFGYTF.

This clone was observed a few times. CDR3 DNA: TGTGCCAGCAGCTTAGGGCCCTTTAGCGGGGGGGCCCGGGAGACCCAGTACTTC. Protein: CASSLGPFSGGARETQYF. V gene TRBV7-2 combines with J gene TRBJ2-5; 11 nucleotides line up with TRBD2. The CDR3 consists of 18 residues. CDR1 is SGHTA and CDR2 is FQGNSA in the germline V gene. Trimming at V came to 1 base and at J to 5 bases, leaving 12 bases not matched to a gene.

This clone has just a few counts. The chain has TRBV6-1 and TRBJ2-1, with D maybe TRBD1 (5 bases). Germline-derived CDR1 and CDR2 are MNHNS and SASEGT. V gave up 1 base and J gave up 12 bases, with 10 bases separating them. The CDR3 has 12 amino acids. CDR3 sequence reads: CASSEDLQVQFF. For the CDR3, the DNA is TGTGCCAGCAGTGAAGATTTACAGGTGCAGTTCTTC.

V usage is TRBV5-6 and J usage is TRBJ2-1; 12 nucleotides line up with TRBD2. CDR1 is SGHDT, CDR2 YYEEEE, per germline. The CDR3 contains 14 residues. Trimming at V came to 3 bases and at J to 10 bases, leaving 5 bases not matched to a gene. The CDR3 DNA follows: TGTGCCAGCAGCTCCCTGACTAGCGGGGGCGAGCAGTTCTTC. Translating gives CASSSLTSGGEQFF. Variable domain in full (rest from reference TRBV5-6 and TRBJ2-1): DAGVTQSPTHLIKTRGQQVTLRCSPKSGHDTVSWYQQALGQGPQFIFQYYEEEERQRGNFPDRFSGHQFPNYSSELNVNALLLGDSALYLCASSSLTSGGEQFFGPGTRLTVL.

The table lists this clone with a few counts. The CDR3 coding sequence is TGTGCCAGCAGTGAATCGGGGTTCACTGAAGCTTTCTTT. Encoded protein: CASSESGFTEAFF. The chain links TRBV6-1 to TRBJ1-1, with D hard to call. The CDR3 has 13 amino acids. Germline CDR1 is MNHNS and CDR2 is SASEGT. Trimming left V 2 bases short and J 4 bases short, with 8 bases between.

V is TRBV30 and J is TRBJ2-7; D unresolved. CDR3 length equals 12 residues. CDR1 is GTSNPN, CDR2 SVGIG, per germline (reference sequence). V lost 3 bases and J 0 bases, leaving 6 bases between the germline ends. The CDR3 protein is CAWSQASYEQYF. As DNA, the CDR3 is TGTGCCTGGAGCCAGGCCTCCTACGAGCAGTACTTC.

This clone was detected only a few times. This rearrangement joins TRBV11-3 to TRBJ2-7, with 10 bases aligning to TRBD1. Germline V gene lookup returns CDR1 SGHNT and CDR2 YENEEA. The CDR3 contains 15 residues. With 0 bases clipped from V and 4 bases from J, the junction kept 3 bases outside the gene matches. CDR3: CASSLETGGEYEQYF. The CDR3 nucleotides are TGTGCCAGCAGCTTAGAGACAGGGGGCGAATACGAGCAGTACTTC.

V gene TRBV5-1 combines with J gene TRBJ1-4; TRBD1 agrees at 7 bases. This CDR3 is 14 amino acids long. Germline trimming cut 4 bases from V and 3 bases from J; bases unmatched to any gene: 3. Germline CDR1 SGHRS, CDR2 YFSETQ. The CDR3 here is CASSVTGPNEKLFF. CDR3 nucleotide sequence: TGCGCCAGCAGCGTGACAGGGCCTAATGAAAAACTGTTTTTT.

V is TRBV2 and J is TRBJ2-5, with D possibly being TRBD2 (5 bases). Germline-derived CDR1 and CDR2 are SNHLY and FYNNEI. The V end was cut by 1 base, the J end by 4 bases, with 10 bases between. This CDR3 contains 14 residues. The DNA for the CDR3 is TGTGCCAGCAGTGAAGTCCAGAGGGTAGAGACCCAGTACTTC. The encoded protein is CASSEVQRVETQYF.

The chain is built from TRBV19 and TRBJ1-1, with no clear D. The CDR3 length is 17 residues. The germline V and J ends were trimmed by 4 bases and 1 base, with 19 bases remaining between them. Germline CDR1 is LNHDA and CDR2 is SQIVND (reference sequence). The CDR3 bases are TGTGCCAGTAGTACGAACAGCGGACCGTTACAGAACACTGAAGCTTTCTTT. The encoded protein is CASSTNSGPLQNTEAFF.

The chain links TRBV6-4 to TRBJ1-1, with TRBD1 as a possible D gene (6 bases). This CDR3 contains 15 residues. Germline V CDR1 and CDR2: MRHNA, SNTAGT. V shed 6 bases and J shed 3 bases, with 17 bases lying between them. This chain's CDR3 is CASSKGGESYTEAFF. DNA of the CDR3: TGTGCCAGCAGCAAGGGGGGGGAATCGTACACTGAAGCTTTCTTT.

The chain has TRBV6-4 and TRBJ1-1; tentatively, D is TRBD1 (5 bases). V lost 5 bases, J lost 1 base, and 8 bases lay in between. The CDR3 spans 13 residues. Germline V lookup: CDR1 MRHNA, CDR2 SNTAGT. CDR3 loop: CASSSGTNTEAFF. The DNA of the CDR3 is TGTGCCAGCAGTAGCGGGACGAACACTGAAGCTTTCTTT.